Below are 20 T cell receptor beta chains sequenced from a single sample in a study of early T cells in non-severe SARS-CoV-2 infection. TCRdb fed the 5' RACE reads into MiXCR, producing one record per CDR3 protein. The sample carries tens of thousands of distinct CDR3 sequences, approximately 11% recorded once. Sequencing was carried out using whole blood. All receptors come from an adult who was a healthcare worker with PCR-confirmed SARS-CoV-2 infection or an uninfected control (not recorded which).

This clonotype was detected ten times or more. The V and J genes are TRBV20-1 and TRBJ2-2; TRBD2 is a possible D gene (5 bases). Trimming left V 3 bases short and J 2 bases short, with 13 bases between. The CDR3 has 15 residues. From germline, CDR1 is DFQATT and CDR2 SNEGSKA (reference sequence). The CDR3 DNA sequence: TGCAGTGCTAGTGTAACGGAGGTTAACACCGGGGAGCTGTTTTTT. It yields the protein CSASVTEVNTGELFF.

The genes are TRBV4-3 and TRBJ2-1; 8 nucleotides match TRBD2. With 0 bases clipped from V and 12 bases from J, the junction kept 7 bases outside the gene matches. Per germline, CDR1 LGHNA and CDR2 YSLEER. This CDR3 has 14 residues. CDR3 nucleotides: TGCGCCAGCAGCCAAGATCCGGGACTAGGGAGGCAGTTCTTC. The encoded protein is CASSQDPGLGRQFF.

The chain recombines TRBV11-2 with TRBJ1-3; D is uncertain. CDR1 SGHAT and CDR2 FQNNGV come from the germline V gene. The CDR3 extends over 13 amino acids. Trimming removed 0 bases at V and 10 bases at J, with 10 bases between. The CDR3 DNA sequence: TGTGCCAGCAGCTTAGATGTCCCAGCAACCATATATTTT. Translation: CASSLDVPATIYF.

In its sample, this clonotype ranks as medium-sized. The chain carries TRBV28 and TRBJ2-4; 7 bases align to TRBD2. The CDR3 has 12 residues. Germline V CDR1 and CDR2: MDHEN, SYDVKM. The CDR3 sequence is CVVGRGANIQYF. The DNA of the CDR3 is TGTGTCGTTGGGAGGGGCGCGAACATTCAGTACTTC.

V gene TRBV4-3 combines with J gene TRBJ1-1; possible D gene TRBD1, 6 bases. This CDR3 comprises 14 residues. Germline V gene sequence: CDR1 LGHNA, CDR2 YSLEER. V dropped 3 bases and J dropped 0 bases, with 8 bases sitting between them. CDR3: CASSQGQMNTEAFF. In DNA form, the CDR3 reads TGCGCCAGCAGCCAGGGACAAATGAACACTGAAGCTTTCTTT.

A few counts support this clonotype. The V gene is TRBV19, the J gene TRBJ2-3, with D unresolved. V was pared by 4 bases and J by 6 bases, with 8 bases between. This CDR3 contains 12 residues. CDR1 and CDR2 from the germline V gene are LNHDA and SQIVND (reference sequence). CDR3 sequence: CASSTGWDTQYF. The CDR3 bases are TGTGCCAGTAGTACTGGTTGGGATACGCAGTATTTT. Filled out from reference TRBV19 and TRBJ2-3, the complete variable domain reads DGGITQSPKYLFRKEGQNVTLSCEQNLNHDAMYWYRQDPGQGLRLIYYSQIVNDFQKGDIAEGYSVSREKKESFPLTVTSAQKNPTAFYLCASSTGWDTQYFGPGTRLTVL.

In its sample, this clonotype was seen a few times. The chain employs TRBV27 and TRBJ1-5, with D hard to call. CDR3 size: 17 residues. In germline, CDR1 is MNHEY, CDR2 SMNVEV (reference sequence). The V end was cut by 5 bases, the J end by 0 bases, with 17 bases between. The CDR3 loop is CASSPHPAVYSNQPQHF. The DNA for the CDR3 is TGTGCCAGCAGTCCCCACCCAGCCGTCTATAGCAATCAGCCCCAGCATTTT.

Only a few counts were recorded for this clonotype. The chain carries TRBV5-4 and TRBJ2-5, with D unresolved. The germline CDR1 and CDR2 sequences are SGHNT and YYREEE (reference sequence). The CDR3 has 14 residues. Deletions cut 3 bases from V and 5 bases from J, with 14 bases between. The CDR3 spells CASSSPKGRETQYF. The CDR3 DNA is TGTGCCAGCAGCTCGCCCAAAGGCCGGGAGACCCAGTACTTC.

As regards this clonotype: Possible read error: a much larger clone is one base away. The chain uses TRBV10-2 and TRBJ2-3; D remains ambiguous. Germline V gene lookup returns CDR1 WSHSY and CDR2 SAAADI. Trimming left V 4 bases short and J 5 bases short, with 7 bases between. CDR3 size: 12 residues. DNA for the CDR3: TGCGCCAGCAGTGTCCCACTAGATACGCAGTATTTT. It translates to CASSVPLDTQYF.

This clonotype has a count of ten or more. This chain links TRBV5-1 with TRBJ1-2; maybe TRBD1 (5 bases). Trimming took 0 bases from V and 6 from J, leaving 15 bases between them. Germline V gene sequence: CDR1 SGHRS, CDR2 YFSETQ. The CDR3 has 15 amino acids. The CDR3 DNA reads TGCGCCAGCAGCTTGGTCCGGATTTGGGGGGATGGCTACACCTTC. Its translation is CASSLVRIWGDGYTF. The variable domain in full, with the rest retrieved from reference TRBV5-1 and TRBJ1-2, is KAGVTQTPRYLIKTRGQQVTLSCSPISGHRSVSWYQQTPGQGLQFLFEYFSETQRNKGNFPGRFSGRQFSNSRSEMNVSTLELGDSALYLCASSLVRIWGDGYTFGSGTRLTVV.

This clonotype was observed at least ten times. The chain couples TRBV19 to TRBJ1-2; a weak D match, TRBD1 (6 bases). Trimming shortened V by 1 base and J by 0 bases, and 9 bases separated the two germline ends. Germline assignment: CDR1 LNHDA and CDR2 SQIVND (reference sequence). CDR3 size: 15 residues. CDR3 in DNA: TGTGCCAGTAGTATAGTAGGGGGTACTAACTATGGCTACACCTTC. This sequence encodes CASSIVGGTNYGYTF.

This clonotype appeared a few times. The conserved closing phenylalanine or tryptophan is absent in this CDR3, likely reflecting a read error. The J gene is TRBJ1-6, the V gene TRBV6-5; D gene ambiguous. Trimming shortened V by 0 bases and J by 0 bases, and 6 bases separated the two germline ends. The V gene's germline CDR1 is MNHEY and CDR2 SVGAGI. The CDR3 extends over 16 amino acids. CDR3 region: CASSYSSRSYNSPLHL. The CDR3 coding sequence is TGTGCCAGCAGTTACTCGTCCCGCTCCTATAATTCACCCCTCCACCTT.

This clonotype was seen many times. This sequence joins TRBV9 and TRBJ1-6; 7 positions match TRBD1. This CDR3 is 16 amino acids long. The V segment lost 4 bases and the J segment 10 bases; nucleotides outside the gene matches: 14. CDR1 and CDR2 (germline): SGDLS, YYNGEE. CDR3 sequence reads: CASSLQGGPVGSPLHF. The CDR3 DNA reads as TGTGCCAGCAGCCTTCAGGGGGGCCCAGTAGGATCACCCCTCCACTTT.

The chain couples TRBV11-2 to TRBJ2-5; no firm D call. The ends were cut back, 1 base at V and 1 base at J, with 4 bases in the middle. The CDR3 is 13 residues long. Germline values: CDR1 SGHAT, CDR2 FQNNGV. The CDR3 nucleotides are TGTGCCAGCAGCTTAGTCGGCCAAGAGACCCAGTACTTC. Protein sequence: CASSLVGQETQYF.

This clonotype was counted a few times. The chain recombines TRBV24-1 with TRBJ2-4, with no clear D. Trimming pared 0 bases from V and 7 bases from J, leaving 6 bases between. Germline-derived CDR1 and CDR2 are KGHDR and SFDVKD. The CDR3 runs to 13 residues. In nucleotides, the CDR3 is TGTGCCACCAGTGATTTGCACGGGAACATTCAGTACTTC. Protein: CATSDLHGNIQYF.

Only a few counts were recorded for this clonotype. This chain uses TRBV4-3 with TRBJ1-1; D gene ambiguous. The CDR3 is 13 amino acids. In germline, CDR1 is LGHNA, CDR2 YSLEER. Trimming removed 1 base at V and 4 bases at J, with 7 bases between. This CDR3 reads CASSQGEGTEAFF. The CDR3 nucleotides read TGCGCCAGCAGCCAAGGTGAGGGCACTGAAGCTTTCTTT.

This clonotype turned up a few times. The V gene is TRBV20-1, the J gene TRBJ2-5; no clear D. The V and J ends lost 5 bases and 1 base respectively, with 20 bases between them. The CDR3 runs to 16 residues. CDR1 is DFQATT and CDR2 is SNEGSKA in the germline V gene (reference sequence). CDR3: CSASPSSAVLQETQYF. The CDR3 nucleotides read TGCAGTGCTTCCCCGTCGTCCGCGGTCCTCCAAGAGACCCAGTACTTC.

Many counts were recorded for this clonotype. This chain joins TRBV15 and TRBJ1-5, with 9 bases lining up with TRBD1. Germline CDR1 LNHNV, CDR2 YYDKDF (reference sequence). The CDR3 has 19 residues. J gave up 0 bases and V 2 bases, and 11 bases lay outside the gene matches. CDR3 protein: CATSRNHRTGVNSNQPQHF. The CDR3 nucleotides read TGTGCCACCAGCAGAAACCACCGGACAGGGGTGAATAGCAATCAGCCCCAGCATTTT.

The V and J genes are TRBV11-2 and TRBJ1-1; 8 nucleotides align to TRBD1. The CDR3 sequence is 16 residues long. V lost 5 bases to trimming and J lost 1 base; unmatched junction nucleotides: 9. In germline, CDR1 is SGHAT, CDR2 FQNNGV. This chain's CDR3 is CASSASRTGRNTEAFF. CDR3 nucleotide sequence: TGTGCCAGCAGCGCATCCAGGACAGGGCGGAACACTGAAGCTTTCTTT.

This clonotype was observed at least ten times. This chain joins TRBV4-2 and TRBJ2-3; 10 positions match TRBD1. Germline V gene data show CDR1 as LGHNA and CDR2 as YNFKEQ. The CDR3 has 16 amino acids. V was clipped by 4 bases and J by 8 bases; unmatched bases: 12. In DNA form, the CDR3 reads TGTGCCAGCAGCCGTACCCCGGGACAGGGGTTTAGTACGCAGTATTTT. Translation: CASSRTPGQGFSTQYF.